These 10 T cell receptor beta chains were all obtained from the same sample, sequenced in a study of T-cell memory formation after mild COVID-19 (dated by TCRdb to the early 2020s). The method behind the library was 5' RACE. Sequencing used an Illumina NovaSeq 6000. Using fastp trimming at Q25 and MiXCR clonotype assembly, TCRdb reanalyzed the public sequencing data and kept in-frame beta chains. Entries are consolidated by CDR3 protein sequence, retaining the most common genes and DNA. A total of around 120,000 distinct CDR3 sequences appear in this sample, 16% of them only once. The ten largest account for about 15% of the sample. What was sequenced was PBMCs or a T cell subset sorted from them (not recorded which). The receptors were gathered from an adult woman who had mild COVID-19 (a few samples of this study predate the infection). The sample titles of this study are shuffled in the database, so cell type and time point are left out; the donor was told from shared clones.

This clonotype was counted between two and nine times. The genes are TRBV15 and TRBJ1-5, with TRBD1 as a possible D gene (6 bases). Looked up from germline, CDR1 is LNHNV and CDR2 is YYDKDF (reference sequence). The CDR3 has 15 amino acids. V was clipped by 8 bases and J by 0 bases, with 14 bases between them. CDR3 sequence reads: CATRKDSFSNQPQHF. CDR3 DNA: TGTGCCACCCGCAAGGACAGTTTTAGCAATCAGCCCCAGCATTTT.

This chain connects TRBV24-1 to TRBJ2-7; the D is unclear. The germline V and J ends were trimmed by 4 bases and 5 bases, with 5 bases remaining between them. Germline CDR1 is KGHDR and CDR2 is SFDVKD. CDR3 length equals 11 residues. This CDR3 is CATSESDEQYF. CDR3 coding DNA: TGTGCCACCAGTGAGTCTGACGAGCAGTACTTC.

The CDR3 region is CASSPGPPGGQPQHF. In DNA, the CDR3 is TGTGCCAGCAGCCCGGGTCCTCCCGGTGGACAGCCCCAGCATTTT. This chain connects TRBV14 to TRBJ1-5, with D unresolved. The germline V gene encodes CDR1 SGHDN and CDR2 FVKESK. V was cut by 4 bases and J by 7 bases, with 17 bases left in between. CDR3 size: 15 residues.

V gene TRBV5-1 combines with J gene TRBJ1-6; 9 bases fit TRBD1. Per germline, CDR1 SGHRS and CDR2 YFSETQ. The CDR3 contains 15 residues. With 2 bases clipped from V and 10 bases from J, the junction kept 7 bases outside the gene matches. The CDR3 sequence is CASSLRTGEESPLHF. CDR3 coding DNA: TGCGCCAGCAGCTTAAGGACAGGGGAAGAATCACCCCTCCACTTT.

This clonotype has just a few counts. The rearrangement uses TRBV4-1 and TRBJ1-1; D is unclear. This CDR3 has 15 residues. Germline V gives CDR1 MGHRA, CDR2 YSYEKL. Trimming pared 0 bases from V and 0 bases from J, leaving 8 bases between. CDR3 nucleotide sequence: TGCGCCAGCAGCCAAGAGGCGGGGATGAACACTGAAGCTTTCTTT. Translating it yields CASSQEAGMNTEAFF.

The J gene is TRBJ2-2, the V gene TRBV7-8; 12 positions agree with TRBD2. V was clipped by 4 bases and J by 7 bases; unmatched bases: 7. This CDR3 is 16 amino acids long. CDR1 and CDR2 from the germline V gene are SGHVS and FQNEAQ. The CDR3, as DNA: TGTGCCAGCAGCTCACGGACTAGCGGGGTGGACGGGGAGCTGTTTTTT. Residues: CASSSRTSGVDGELFF. Together with reference TRBV7-8 and TRBJ2-2, the CDR3 gives the full variable domain: GAGVSQSPRYKVAKRGQDVALRCDPISGHVSLFWYQQALGQGPEFLTYFQNEAQLDKSGLPSDRFFAERPEGSVSTLKIQRTQQEDSAVYLCASSSRTSGVDGELFFGEGSRLTVL.

The chain has TRBV4-3 and TRBJ1-2; D gene ambiguous. Trimming removed 2 bases from V and 3 bases from J, with 22 bases in between. This CDR3 spans 18 amino acids. Germline loops: CDR1 LGHNA, CDR2 YSLEER. CDR3 amino acids: CASSQKAYGNPVHYGYTF. Written as DNA, the CDR3 is TGCGCCAGCAGCCAAAAGGCATACGGCAATCCAGTACACTATGGCTACACCTTC.

J is TRBJ2-7 and V is TRBV9; D is undetermined. The V gene lost 0 bases and the J gene lost 6 bases, with 19 bases spanning the gap. The CDR3 is 16 residues long. CDR1 and CDR2 from the germline V gene are SGDLS and YYNGEE. The CDR3: CASSVDGEPRAGEQYF. CDR3 DNA sequence: TGTGCCAGCAGCGTAGATGGGGAACCACGGGCAGGCGAGCAGTACTTC.

This clonotype appeared a few times. The rearrangement joins TRBV5-1 to TRBJ2-7; D may correspond to TRBD1 or TRBD2 (6 bases each). Germline V CDR1 and CDR2: SGHRS, YFSETQ. With 4 bases removed from V and 3 bases from J, the gap between germline ends came to 11 bases. This CDR3 spans 13 amino acids. The CDR3 DNA follows: TGCGCCAGCAGCCTAGGAGGGGGCTACGAGCAGTACTTC. It yields the protein CASSLGGGYEQYF.

This clonotype occurred a few times. The chain joins TRBV7-3 to TRBJ2-1, with a possible D match to TRBD2 (6 bases). The CDR3 has 14 residues. Germline assignment: CDR1 SGHTA and CDR2 FQGTGA. V dropped 5 bases and J dropped 1 base, with 9 bases sitting between them. This CDR3 reads CASSPSGSYNEQFF. The CDR3 nucleotides are TGTGCCAGCAGCCCGAGCGGGTCCTACAATGAGCAGTTCTTC.